This TCR beta chain was sequenced for a study of TIL therapy for anti-PD-1-resistant metastatic lung cancer. At the level of the study: Most patients had lung adenocarcinoma.

The libraries were made with immunoSEQ v3. Survey-level samples got around 2.1 million read pairs; deep-level samples got roughly 5-6.5 million. Repertoires were generated with immunoSEQ multiplex PCR, while TCRdb's copy carries only in-frame clones and drops some. There are 45,000 to 60,000 clones in the sample; about 80% occur only once, and about 5% lies in the top ten. Time point meaning: pre-treatment sample, taken before nivolumab and TIL therapy. The CDR3 has 13 amino acids. V lost 0 bases to trimming and J lost 1 base, with 3 bases between them. The germline V gene encodes CDR1 MGHRA and CDR2 YSYEKL.

The chain combines TRBV4-1 with TRBJ1-1; D unclear. This material consisted of blood, taken at baseline. This receptor was taken from a woman aged 25 to 80 with non-small cell lung cancer. CDR3 loop: CASSQDWNTEAFF. In DNA, the CDR3 is TGCGCCAGCAGCCAAGATTGGAACACTGAAGCTTTCTTT.